Below are 28 T cell receptor beta chains sequenced from a single sample in a study of T cell responses to AZD1222 COVID-19 vaccine. Generated by immunoSEQ multiplex PCR, the TCRdb table keeps only in-frame clones and is missing some. The sample yields 130,000 to 150,000 clones, 75% to 90% seen once. Sequenced here: peripheral blood, sampled on day 0 of MenACWY control vaccination. Receptors were obtained from an adult in good health.

V usage is TRBV7-2 and J usage is TRBJ1-6, with D perhaps matching TRBD1 (5 bases). This CDR3 is 14 amino acids long. V was trimmed by 4 bases and J by 9 bases, leaving 13 bases between them. The V gene's germline CDR1 is SGHTA and CDR2 FQGNSA. In DNA form, the CDR3 reads TGTGCCAGCAGCTCCGGGACCGATGCTTCACCCCTCCACTTT. This translates into CASSSGTDASPLHF.

The gene calls are TRBV3-1 (or the pseudogene TRBV3-2) and TRBJ2-2, with D possibly being TRBD1 (6 bases). This CDR3 has 17 residues. Trimming took 5 bases from V and 1 from J, leaving 17 bases between them. From germline, CDR1 is LGHDT and CDR2 YNNKEL (reference sequence). The CDR3 DNA sequence: TGTGCCAGCAGCTCACCCGCCGGGACAAGGAACACCGGGGAGCTGTTTTTT. It yields the protein CASSSPAGTRNTGELFF.

The chain has TRBV19 and TRBJ1-3, with 10 bases fitting TRBD1. Germline assignment: CDR1 LNHDA and CDR2 SQIVND (reference sequence). Trimming cost V 10 bases and J 2 bases; bases outside gene matches: 20. This CDR3 has 19 amino acids. As DNA, the CDR3 is TGTGCCACCTCTCCCAGGGGAGGACAGGGGGGTCTCGCTGGAAACACCATATATTTT. It translates to CATSPRGGQGGLAGNTIYF.

The rearrangement links TRBV2 to TRBJ2-1; 10 nucleotides line up with TRBD1. Trimming took 7 bases from V and 5 from J; bases not matched to a gene: 8. The germline gives CDR1 SNHLY, CDR2 FYNNEI. There are 15 residues in the CDR3. The CDR3 nucleotides are TGTGCCAGCAAAGAGGACAGGGGGGGACACAATGAGCAGTTCTTC. Its protein is CASKEDRGGHNEQFF.

This clone has a handful of counts. The V gene is TRBV3-1 (or the pseudogene TRBV3-2), the J gene TRBJ1-4; TRBD1 aligns across 9 bases. This CDR3 spans 16 amino acids. Germline loops: CDR1 LGHDT, CDR2 YNNKEL (reference sequence). The junction had 10 bases not matched to a gene; V was cut back by 4 bases and J by 7 bases. The CDR3, as DNA: TGTGCCAGCAGCCGTGGGACAGGGCGGGATGGTGAAAAACTGTTTTTT. Its translation: CASSRGTGRDGEKLFF.

The chain links TRBV5-4 to TRBJ1-1, with D uncertain. V was clipped by 5 bases and J by 1 base, with 15 bases between them. The CDR3 is made up of 15 amino acids. Germline CDR1 reads SGHNT; CDR2 reads YYREEE (reference sequence). The CDR3 sequence: CASSSSKAPNTEAFF. CDR3 sequence (DNA): TGTGCCAGCAGTTCATCTAAGGCCCCGAACACTGAAGCTTTCTTT. Full variable domain (outside the CDR3, taken from reference TRBV5-4 and TRBJ1-1): ETGVTQSPTHLIKTRGQQVTLRCSSQSGHNTVSWYQQALGQGPQFIFQYYREEENGRGNFPPRFSGLQFPNYSSELNVNALELDDSALYLCASSSSKAPNTEAFFGQGTRLTVV.

The V gene is TRBV5-4, the J gene TRBJ1-3; D is unclear. The CDR3 extends over 15 amino acids. Trimming removed 5 bases from V and 8 bases from J, with 20 bases in between. Germline V CDR1 and CDR2: SGHNT, YYREEE (reference sequence). CDR3 DNA: TGTGCCAGCAGTTACCCGGACTCCGGTAGGGACACCATATATTTT. Its translation: CASSYPDSGRDTIYF.

The rearrangement joins TRBV28 to TRBJ1-1, with D possibly being TRBD1 (6 bases). The CDR3 contains 12 residues. V dropped 10 bases and J dropped 8 bases, with 17 bases sitting between them. Germline values: CDR1 MDHEN, CDR2 SYDVKM. CDR3 coding DNA: TGTGCCACTGGATCTCTGGGGACAGAAGCTTTCTTT. This gives the protein CATGSLGTEAFF.

The J gene is TRBJ2-3, the V gene TRBV29-1; 8 bases agree with TRBD2. From germline, CDR1 is SQVTM and CDR2 ANQGSEA. The CDR3 consists of 14 residues. V shed 7 bases, J shed 6 bases, and the junction held 12 bases outside the gene matches. CDR3 amino acids: CSAGAGGAGDTQYF. In nucleotides, the CDR3 is TGCAGCGCGGGCGCCGGGGGGGCCGGGGATACGCAGTATTTT.

V usage is TRBV28 and J usage is TRBJ2-7, with 9 bases lining up with TRBD1. The CDR3 has 15 amino acids. J gave up 7 bases and V 6 bases, and 13 bases lay outside the gene matches. Germline assignment: CDR1 MDHEN and CDR2 SYDVKM. In DNA form, the CDR3 reads TGTGCCAGCAGCCCACCTGGACAGGGGCAGAAGGAGCAGTACGTC. Translation gives CASSPPGQGQKEQYV.

The gene calls are TRBV28 and TRBJ1-4; D is uncertain. Germline lookup yields CDR1 MDHEN and CDR2 SYDVKM. V dropped 5 bases and J dropped 0 bases, with 10 bases sitting between them. The CDR3 consists of 15 residues. This CDR3 is CASSGGSATNEKLFF. The CDR3 DNA reads as TGTGCCAGCAGTGGTGGATCTGCAACTAATGAAAAACTGTTTTTT.

J is TRBJ1-1 and V is TRBV5-3; D is ambiguous. TRBV5-3 falls under the ORF class, with uncertain function. V lost 0 bases to trimming and J lost 4 bases, with 13 bases between them. The CDR3 totals 15 residues. CDR3 residues: CARSLAEEGCTEAFF. DNA of the CDR3: TGTGCCAGAAGCTTGGCCGAGGAGGGTTGCACTGAAGCTTTCTTT.

The chain couples TRBV28 to TRBJ2-7; no firm D call. V was cut by 5 bases and J by 3 bases, with 20 bases left in between. This CDR3 has 16 residues. Germline V gene data show CDR1 as MDHEN and CDR2 as SYDVKM. The CDR3 region is CASSRKKIRTLYEQYV. The CDR3 nucleotides read TGTGCCAGCAGTCGGAAGAAGATCAGGACGCTCTACGAGCAGTACGTC.

The V gene is TRBV18, the J gene TRBJ1-6, with 7 bases lining up with TRBD1. This CDR3 region has 15 residues. Germline V gene sequence: CDR1 KGHSH, CDR2 LQKENI. The trim removed 1 base at V and 6 bases at J, leaving 3 bases unmatched. The CDR3 loop is CASSPRDRLNSPLHF. DNA for the CDR3: TGTGCCAGCTCACCACGGGACAGACTTAATTCACCCCTCCACTTT.

The chain uses TRBV18 and TRBJ1-5; D is ambiguous. This CDR3 contains 15 residues. V was pared by 2 bases and J by 2 bases, with 10 bases between. Per germline, CDR1 KGHSH and CDR2 LQKENI. The CDR3 loop reads CASSPGGSGNQPQHF. CDR3 coding DNA: TGTGCCAGCTCACCAGGAGGGTCGGGCAATCAGCCCCAGCATTTT.

The chain uses TRBV11-2 and TRBJ1-1; D may be TRBD1 (5 bases). Germline V lookup: CDR1 SGHAT, CDR2 FQNNGV. V was shortened by 0 bases and J by 6 bases, with 11 bases between the two germline ends. The CDR3 is 14 amino acids. CDR3 loop: CASSLEPGMAEAFF. CDR3 nucleotides: TGTGCCAGCAGCTTAGAGCCAGGGATGGCTGAAGCTTTCTTT.

V is TRBV5-5 and J is TRBJ1-5, with D possibly being TRBD1 (5 bases). V was shortened by 3 bases and J by 5 bases, with 15 bases between the two germline ends. CDR1 is SGHKS, CDR2 YYEKEE, per germline (reference sequence). The CDR3 has 15 residues. This CDR3 reads CASSSIGGIDQPQHF. DNA for the CDR3: TGTGCCAGCAGCTCGATCGGGGGGATCGATCAGCCCCAGCATTTT. Complete variable domain (other parts from reference TRBV5-5 and TRBJ1-5): DAGVTQSPTHLIKTRGQQVTLRCSPISGHKSVSWYQQVLGQGPQFIFQYYEKEERGRGNFPDRFSARQFPNYSSELNVNALLLGDSALYLCASSSIGGIDQPQHFGDGTRLSIL.

The chain carries TRBV18 and TRBJ1-2; 8 nucleotides align to TRBD1. Germline CDR1 reads KGHSH; CDR2 reads LQKENI. This CDR3 is 16 amino acids long. V shed 0 bases, J shed 4 bases, and the junction held 7 bases outside the gene matches. CDR3 protein: CASSPPAAGGLYGYTF. For the CDR3, the DNA is TGTGCCAGCTCACCACCGGCGGCAGGGGGCCTCTATGGCTACACCTTC.

The gene calls are TRBV9 and TRBJ2-2; D ambiguous. Between the trimmed V and J ends, which lost 0 bases and 0 bases, there was a span of 9 bases. The CDR3 loop spans 16 amino acids. Germline lookup yields CDR1 SGDLS and CDR2 YYNGEE. CDR3 nucleotide sequence: TGTGCCAGCAGCGTAGAGGTTCCTTCGAACACCGGGGAGCTGTTTTTT. This sequence encodes CASSVEVPSNTGELFF.

This clone was picked up one time. V and J are TRBV19 and TRBJ2-1; D is uncertain. Trimming stripped 7 bases from V and 5 bases from J, with 12 bases between. Per the germline V gene, CDR1 is LNHDA and CDR2 is SQIVND (reference sequence). The CDR3 is 13 amino acids. CDR3: CASTPNLNNEQFF. CDR3 in DNA: TGTGCCAGTACCCCAAATCTGAACAATGAGCAGTTCTTC.

This clone was observed a handful of times. The V gene is TRBV21-1, the J gene TRBJ1-3. TRBV21-1 is flagged as a pseudogene. The CDR3 consists of 17 residues. The CDR3 DNA sequence: TGTGCCAGCAGCAAAGTTTTGGACTACGAATCTGGAAACACCATATATTTT. This codes for CASSKVLDYESGNTIYF.

The rearrangement uses TRBV4-1 and TRBJ2-1; 7 bases match TRBD1. The germline V gene has CDR1 MGHRA and CDR2 YSYEKL. The CDR3 loop spans 13 amino acids. Trimming at V came to 4 bases and at J to 6 bases, leaving 3 bases not matched to a gene. The CDR3 protein is CASSRGTVNEQFF. The DNA for the CDR3 is TGCGCCAGCAGCCGAGGGACAGTCAATGAGCAGTTCTTC.

This clone has just one count. The chain joins TRBV9 to TRBJ2-1; 7 bases agree with TRBD2. Per the germline V gene, CDR1 is SGDLS and CDR2 is YYNGEE. V dropped 3 bases and J dropped 5; count of bases not matched to a gene: 8. The CDR3 totals 15 residues. The CDR3 DNA reads TGTGCCAGCAGCGGGGGGACTACCCCTAACAATGAGCAGTTCTTC. Protein product: CASSGGTTPNNEQFF.

The chain joins TRBV2 to TRBJ1-2; D gene unclear. The CDR3 is 14 residues long. Germline loops: CDR1 SNHLY, CDR2 FYNNEI. Trimming removed 2 bases at V and 4 bases at J, with 11 bases between. CDR3 sequence (DNA): TGTGCCAGCAGTGAATTGAGGGCCTCCTATGGCTACACCTTC. Translating gives CASSELRASYGYTF. Full variable domain (missing parts from reference TRBV2 and TRBJ1-2): EPEVTQTPSHQVTQMGQEVILRCVPISNHLYFYWYRQILGQKVEFLVSFYNNEISEKSEIFDDQFSVERPDGSNFTLKIRSTKLEDSAMYFCASSELRASYGYTFGSGTRLTVV.

This clone was recorded a few times. This chain connects TRBV3-1 (or the pseudogene TRBV3-2) to TRBJ1-2; D may be TRBD1 (5 bases). Trimming shortened V by 0 bases and J by 7 bases, and 9 bases separated the two germline ends. Germline CDR1 LGHDT, CDR2 YNNKEL (reference sequence). This CDR3 has 13 amino acids. The CDR3 DNA is TGTGCCAGCAGCCAAGAGCCGGGGGGTGGCTACACCTTC. Translating it yields CASSQEPGGGYTF.

This clone has ten or more counts. The chain recombines TRBV6-5 with TRBJ1-2; D possibly corresponds to TRBD1 (6 bases). Between the trimmed V and J ends, which lost 2 bases and 4 bases, there was a span of 14 bases. The CDR3 contains 15 residues. Germline values: CDR1 MNHEY, CDR2 SVGAGI. Written as DNA, the CDR3 is TGTGCCAGCAGTTACCAAGGGGGGGACACCTATGGCTACACCTTC. Encoded protein: CASSYQGGDTYGYTF.

The chain has TRBV18 and TRBJ2-3; the D is unclear. This CDR3 is 13 amino acids long. CDR1 and CDR2 (germline): KGHSH, LQKENI. Trimming pared 3 bases from V and 2 bases from J, leaving 6 bases between. CDR3 sequence reads: CASSPGFTDTQYF. The CDR3 DNA sequence: TGTGCCAGCTCACCCGGTTTCACAGATACGCAGTATTTT.

The V and J genes are TRBV5-1 and TRBJ1-5; no clear D gene. Germline V gene data show CDR1 as SGHRS and CDR2 as YFSETQ. Trimming cost V 0 bases and J 5 bases, with 12 bases left between them. This CDR3 comprises 15 residues. Here the CDR3 reads CASSLDTAMDQPQHF. CDR3 nucleotide sequence: TGCGCCAGCAGCTTGGACACGGCGATGGATCAGCCCCAGCATTTT. Full variable domain (remainder filled in from reference TRBV5-1 and TRBJ1-5): KAGVTQTPRYLIKTRGQQVTLSCSPISGHRSVSWYQQTPGQGLQFLFEYFSETQRNKGNFPGRFSGRQFSNSRSEMNVSTLELGDSALYLCASSLDTAMDQPQHFGDGTRLSIL.